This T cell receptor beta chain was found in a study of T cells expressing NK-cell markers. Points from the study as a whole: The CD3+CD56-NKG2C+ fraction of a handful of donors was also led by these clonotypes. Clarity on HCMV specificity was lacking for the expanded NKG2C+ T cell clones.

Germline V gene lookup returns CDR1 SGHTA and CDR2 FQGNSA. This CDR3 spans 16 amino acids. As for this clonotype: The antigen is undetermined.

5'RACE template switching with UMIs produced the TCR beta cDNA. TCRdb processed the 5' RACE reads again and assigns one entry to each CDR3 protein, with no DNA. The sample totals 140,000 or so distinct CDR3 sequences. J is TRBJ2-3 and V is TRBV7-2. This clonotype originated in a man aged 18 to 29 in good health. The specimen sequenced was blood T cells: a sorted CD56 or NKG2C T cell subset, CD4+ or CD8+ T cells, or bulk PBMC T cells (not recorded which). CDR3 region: CASSLGPLTYTDTQYF. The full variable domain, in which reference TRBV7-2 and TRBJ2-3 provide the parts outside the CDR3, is GAGVSQSPSNKVTEKGKDVELRCDPISGHTALYWYRQSLGQGLEFLIYFQGNSAPDKSGLPSDRFSAERTGGSVSTLTIQRTQQEDSAVYLCASSLGPLTYTDTQYFGPGTRLTVL.